The next 9 T cell receptor beta chains were all read from a single sample in a study of blood T cell repertoires in COVID-19. The table came from immunoSEQ multiplex PCR; TCRdb's copy has only in-frame clones and leaves some out. In the table there are 150,000 or so clones, roughly 70% of which are singletons. Sequences were obtained from peripheral blood. Receptors originate from a woman older than 75 with acute or convalescent COVID-19.

This chain links TRBV28 with TRBJ1-4, with 10 bases fitting TRBD1. The germline gives CDR1 MDHEN, CDR2 SYDVKM. V lost 6 bases, J lost 8 bases, and 9 bases stayed unmatched. The CDR3 runs 15 residues. In nucleotides, the CDR3 is TGTGCCAGCAGGTCCCCCGGGACAGGGGCCGAAAAACTGTTTTTT. Translated, it gives CASRSPGTGAEKLFF.

J is TRBJ2-7 and V is TRBV27; 11 nucleotides align to TRBD2. The CDR3 has 15 residues. The germline V gene encodes CDR1 MNHEY and CDR2 SMNVEV (reference sequence). The ends lost 4 bases at V and 4 bases at J; junction bases unmatched: 6. The CDR3 DNA sequence: TGTGCCAGCAGTTCCCCGGGACTAGCGGATTACGAGCAGTACTTC. Translated: CASSSPGLADYEQYF.

The CDR3 nucleotides read TGTGCCAGCACCCCGGGTAGCGGGGGGCAGGATACGCAGTATTTT. Protein product: CASTPGSGGQDTQYF. The rearrangement links TRBV7-9 to TRBJ2-3; TRBD2 agrees at 10 bases. This CDR3 region has 15 residues. The germline gives CDR1 SEHNR, CDR2 FQNEAQ (reference sequence). The trim removed 7 bases at V and 6 bases at J, leaving 10 bases unmatched.

This rearrangement joins TRBV2 to TRBJ1-3, with a possible D match to TRBD1 (5 bases). Trimming shortened V by 6 bases and J by 2 bases, and 11 bases separated the two germline ends. CDR1 SNHLY and CDR2 FYNNEI come from the germline V gene. The CDR3 runs 14 residues. Here the CDR3 DNA reads TGTGCCAGCAGACTCAGGGATACTGGAAACACCATATATTTT. It translates to CASRLRDTGNTIYF.

This clone appeared a few times. The chain carries TRBV7-9 and TRBJ2-5; 7 bases match TRBD1. The CDR3 consists of 15 residues. The germline V gene has CDR1 SEHNR and CDR2 FQNEAQ (reference sequence). V was pared by 5 bases and J by 2 bases, with 8 bases of the junction left unmatched. The CDR3 DNA is TGTGCCAGCAGCCACGCCACAGGGGATCAAGAGACCCAGTACTTC. It encodes CASSHATGDQETQYF.

The rearrangement joins TRBV4-1 to TRBJ2-7; 10 bases align to TRBD2. V shed 4 bases and J 6 bases; nucleotides not matched to a gene: 0. Germline-derived CDR1 and CDR2 are MGHRA and YSYEKL. This CDR3 comprises 12 residues. The CDR3 sequence is CASSLAGGEQYF. CDR3 sequence (DNA): TGCGCCAGCAGCCTAGCGGGAGGCGAGCAGTACTTC.

The genes are TRBV19 and TRBJ2-7; D unclear. Germline CDR1 reads LNHDA; CDR2 reads SQIVND (reference sequence). This CDR3 is 14 amino acids long. The V gene lost 3 bases and the J gene lost 2 bases, with 11 bases spanning the gap. The CDR3: CASSISRRTYEQYF. CDR3 sequence (DNA): TGTGCCAGTAGTATTTCGAGGAGAACCTACGAGCAGTACTTC.

The gene calls are TRBV5-1 and TRBJ1-6; 8 nucleotides align to TRBD1. The CDR3 runs 15 residues. Looked up from germline, CDR1 is SGHRS and CDR2 is YFSETQ. V lost 1 base to trimming and J lost 6 bases; unmatched junction nucleotides: 3. CDR3 DNA: TGCGCCAGCAGCTTGCAGGGGGCTAGTAATTCACCCCTCCACTTT. It encodes CASSLQGASNSPLHF.

This clone occurred once. The chain is built from TRBV9 and TRBJ2-3, with 7 bases aligning to TRBD1. Germline V CDR1 and CDR2: SGDLS, YYNGEE. The CDR3 covers 17 residues. Trimming at V came to 4 bases and at J to 2 bases, leaving 13 bases not matched to a gene. The DNA of the CDR3 is TGTGCCAGCAGCCCCACCAGTGGACAGGTTATCACAGATACGCAGTATTTT. This encodes CASSPTSGQVITDTQYF.